This T cell receptor beta chain comes out of a study of cytomegalovirus exposure and HLA in healthy donors. The method was immunoSEQ multiplex PCR; TCRdb's version includes in-frame clones alone and lacks a portion of them. The sample carries about 130,000 clones, around 80% recorded once. Trimming shortened V by 7 bases and J by 0 bases, and 7 bases separated the two germline ends. Germline assignment: CDR1 MNHNS and CDR2 SASEGT. The CDR3 sequence is 13 residues long. This chain joins TRBV6-1 and TRBJ1-3; D uncertain. The receptor's source is a man aged 30 to 39 in good health and CMV-seropositive. The sample consisted of PBMCs. For the CDR3, the DNA is TGTGCCAGCAACGGGATCTCTGGAAACACCATATATTTT. Protein: CASNGISGNTIYF.